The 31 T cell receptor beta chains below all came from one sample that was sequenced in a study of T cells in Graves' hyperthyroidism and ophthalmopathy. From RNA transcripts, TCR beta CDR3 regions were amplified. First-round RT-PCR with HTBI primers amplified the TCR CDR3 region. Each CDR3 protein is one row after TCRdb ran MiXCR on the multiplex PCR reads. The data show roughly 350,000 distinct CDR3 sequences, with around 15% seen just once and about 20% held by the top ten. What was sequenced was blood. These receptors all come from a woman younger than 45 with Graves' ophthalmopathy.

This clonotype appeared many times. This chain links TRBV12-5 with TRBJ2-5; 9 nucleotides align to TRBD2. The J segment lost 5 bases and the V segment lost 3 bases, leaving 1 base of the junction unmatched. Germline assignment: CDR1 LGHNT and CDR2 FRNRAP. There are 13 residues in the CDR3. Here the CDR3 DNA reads TGTGCTAGTGGTTTTGGACTAGCGGAGACCCAGTACTTC. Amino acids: CASGFGLAETQYF.

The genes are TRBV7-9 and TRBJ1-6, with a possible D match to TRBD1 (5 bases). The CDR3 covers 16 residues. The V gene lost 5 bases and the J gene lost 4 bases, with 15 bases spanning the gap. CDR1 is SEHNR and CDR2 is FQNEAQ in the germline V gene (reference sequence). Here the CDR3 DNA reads TGTGCCAGCAGCCCCCTCTTGGAGGGGTATAATTCACCCCTCCACTTT. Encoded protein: CASSPLLEGYNSPLHF. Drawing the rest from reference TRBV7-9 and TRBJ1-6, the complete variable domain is DTGVSQNPRHKITKRGQNVTFRCDPISEHNRLYWYRQTLGQGPEFLTYFQNEAQLEKSRLLSDRFSAERPKGSFSTLEIQRTEQGDSAMYLCASSPLLEGYNSPLHFGNGTRLTVT.

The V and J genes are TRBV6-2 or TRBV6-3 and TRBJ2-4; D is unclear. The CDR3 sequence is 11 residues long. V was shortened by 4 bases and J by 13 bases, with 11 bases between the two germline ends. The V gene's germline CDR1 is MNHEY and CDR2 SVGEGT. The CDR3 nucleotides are TGTGCCAGCAGTTTCTTAGGTCAACAGTACTTC. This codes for CASSFLGQQYF.

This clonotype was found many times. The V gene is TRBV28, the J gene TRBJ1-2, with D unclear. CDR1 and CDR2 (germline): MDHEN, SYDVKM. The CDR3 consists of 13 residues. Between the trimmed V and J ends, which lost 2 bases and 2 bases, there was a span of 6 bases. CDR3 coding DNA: TGTGCCAGCAGTTTAGTAGGGAACTATGGCTACACCTTC. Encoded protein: CASSLVGNYGYTF.

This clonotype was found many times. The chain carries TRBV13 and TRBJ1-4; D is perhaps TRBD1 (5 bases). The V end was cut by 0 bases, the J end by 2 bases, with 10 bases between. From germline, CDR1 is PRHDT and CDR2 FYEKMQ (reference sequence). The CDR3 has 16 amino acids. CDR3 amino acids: CASSLGRGGTNEKLFF. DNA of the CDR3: TGTGCCAGCAGCTTAGGGAGGGGCGGCACTAATGAAAAACTGTTTTTT.

The CDR3 loop is CASSAGTSGADTQYF. Written as DNA, the CDR3 is TGTGCCAGCAGTGCCGGGACTAGCGGGGCAGATACGCAGTATTTT. The gene calls are TRBV6-1 and TRBJ2-3, with 13 bases fitting TRBD2. This CDR3 spans 15 amino acids. Germline V CDR1 and CDR2: MNHNS, SASEGT. V lost 4 bases and J lost 4; bases outside the gene matches: 2.

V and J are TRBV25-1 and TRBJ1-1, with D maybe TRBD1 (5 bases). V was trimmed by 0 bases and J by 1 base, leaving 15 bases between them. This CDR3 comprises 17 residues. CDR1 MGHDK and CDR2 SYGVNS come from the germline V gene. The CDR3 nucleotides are TGTGCCAGCAGTGAATATTTGGGTGGGGGAAGGAACACTGAAGCTTTCTTT. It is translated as CASSEYLGGGRNTEAFF.

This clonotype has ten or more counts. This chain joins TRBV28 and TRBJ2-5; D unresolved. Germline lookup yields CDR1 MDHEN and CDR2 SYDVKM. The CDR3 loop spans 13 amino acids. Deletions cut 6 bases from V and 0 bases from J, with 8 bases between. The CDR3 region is CASRTTYQETQYF. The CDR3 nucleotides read TGTGCCAGCAGGACAACGTACCAAGAGACCCAGTACTTC.

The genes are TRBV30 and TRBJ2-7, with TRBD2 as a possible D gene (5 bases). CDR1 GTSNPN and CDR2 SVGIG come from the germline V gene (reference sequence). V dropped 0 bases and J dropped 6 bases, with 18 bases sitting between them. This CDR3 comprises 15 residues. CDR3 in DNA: TGTGCCTGGAGTGTAGCCGACTACTCTATCTCCGAGCAGTACTTC. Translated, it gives CAWSVADYSISEQYF.

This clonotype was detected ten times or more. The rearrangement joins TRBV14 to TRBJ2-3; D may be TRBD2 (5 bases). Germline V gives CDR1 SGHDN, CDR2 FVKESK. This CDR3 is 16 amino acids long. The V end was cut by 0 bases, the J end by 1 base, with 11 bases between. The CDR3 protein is CASSQDRLLGTDTQYF. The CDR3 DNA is TGTGCCAGCAGCCAAGACCGACTACTTGGCACAGATACGCAGTATTTT.

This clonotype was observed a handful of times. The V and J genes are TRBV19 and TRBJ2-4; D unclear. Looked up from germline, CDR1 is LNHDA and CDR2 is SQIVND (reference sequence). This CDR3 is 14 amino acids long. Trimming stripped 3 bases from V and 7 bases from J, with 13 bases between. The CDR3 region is CASSILLESNIQYF. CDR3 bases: TGTGCCAGTAGTATCCTCCTCGAATCGAACATTCAGTACTTC. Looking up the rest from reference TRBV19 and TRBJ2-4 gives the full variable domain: DGGITQSPKYLFRKEGQNVTLSCEQNLNHDAMYWYRQDPGQGLRLIYYSQIVNDFQKGDIAEGYSVSREKKESFPLTVTSAQKNPTAFYLCASSILLESNIQYFGAGTRLSVL.

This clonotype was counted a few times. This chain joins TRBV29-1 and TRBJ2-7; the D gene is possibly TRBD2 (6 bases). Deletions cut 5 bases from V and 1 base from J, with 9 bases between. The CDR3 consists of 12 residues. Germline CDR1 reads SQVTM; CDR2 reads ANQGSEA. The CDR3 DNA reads TGCAGCGTTCGGGGGAGTTCCTACGAGCAGTACTTC. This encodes CSVRGSSYEQYF.

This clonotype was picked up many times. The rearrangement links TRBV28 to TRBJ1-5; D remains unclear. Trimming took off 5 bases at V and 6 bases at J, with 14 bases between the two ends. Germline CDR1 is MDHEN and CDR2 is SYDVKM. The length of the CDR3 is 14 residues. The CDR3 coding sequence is TGTGCCAGCAGTCCCCCTCTAACGGGTCAGCCCCAGCATTTT. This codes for CASSPPLTGQPQHF. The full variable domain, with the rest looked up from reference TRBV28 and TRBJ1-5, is DVKVTQSSRYLVKRTGEKVFLECVQDMDHENMFWYRQDPGLGLRLIYFSYDVKMKEKGDIPEGYSVSREKKERFSLILESASTNQTSMYLCASSPPLTGQPQHFGDGTRLSIL.

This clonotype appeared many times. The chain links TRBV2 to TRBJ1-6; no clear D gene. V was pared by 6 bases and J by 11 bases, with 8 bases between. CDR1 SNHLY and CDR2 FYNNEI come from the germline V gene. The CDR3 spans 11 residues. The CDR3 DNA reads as TGTGCCAGCAGCGGAACCCCACCCCTCCACTTT. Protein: CASSGTPPLHF.

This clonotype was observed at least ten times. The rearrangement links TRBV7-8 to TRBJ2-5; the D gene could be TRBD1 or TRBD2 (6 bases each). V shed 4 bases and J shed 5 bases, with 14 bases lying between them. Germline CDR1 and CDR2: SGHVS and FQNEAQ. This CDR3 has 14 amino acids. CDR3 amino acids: CASSSGALVETQYF. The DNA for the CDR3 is TGTGCCAGCAGCTCGGGGGCCCTTGTCGAGACCCAGTACTTC.

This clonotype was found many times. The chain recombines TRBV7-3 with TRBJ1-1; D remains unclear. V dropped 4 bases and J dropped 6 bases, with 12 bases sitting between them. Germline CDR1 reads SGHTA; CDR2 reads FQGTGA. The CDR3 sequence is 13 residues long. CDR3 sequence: CASSSAGSAEAFF. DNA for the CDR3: TGTGCCAGCAGCTCCGCGGGGAGCGCTGAAGCTTTCTTT.

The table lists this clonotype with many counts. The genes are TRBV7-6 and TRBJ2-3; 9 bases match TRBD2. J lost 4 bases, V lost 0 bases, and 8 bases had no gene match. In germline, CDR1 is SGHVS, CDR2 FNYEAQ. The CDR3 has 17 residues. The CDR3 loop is CASSLAQAGGFSDTQYF. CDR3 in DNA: TGTGCCAGCAGCTTAGCGCAAGCGGGGGGTTTCTCAGATACGCAGTATTTT.

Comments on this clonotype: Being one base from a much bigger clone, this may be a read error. In DNA, the CDR3 is TGTGCCAGCAGTTTTTCAGGGGCGCGGATCACAGATGCGCAGTATTTT. This encodes CASSFSGARITDAQYF. The chain has TRBV11-2 and TRBJ2-3; D may be TRBD1 (6 bases). Germline V gene lookup returns CDR1 SGHAT and CDR2 FQNNGV. This CDR3 has 16 amino acids.

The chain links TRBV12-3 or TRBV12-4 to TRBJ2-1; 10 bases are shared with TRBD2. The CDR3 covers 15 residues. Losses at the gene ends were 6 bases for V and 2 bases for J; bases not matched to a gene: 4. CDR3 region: CASRLAGEAYNEQFF. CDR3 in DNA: TGTGCCAGCAGGCTAGCGGGGGAAGCCTACAATGAGCAGTTCTTC.

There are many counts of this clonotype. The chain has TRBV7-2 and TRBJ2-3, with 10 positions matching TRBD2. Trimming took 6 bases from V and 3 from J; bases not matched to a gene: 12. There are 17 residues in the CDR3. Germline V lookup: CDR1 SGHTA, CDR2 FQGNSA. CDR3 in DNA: TGTGCCAGCAGGTTCCGGGCTAGCGGGGGCCTGACAGATACGCAGTATTTT. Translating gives CASRFRASGGLTDTQYF.

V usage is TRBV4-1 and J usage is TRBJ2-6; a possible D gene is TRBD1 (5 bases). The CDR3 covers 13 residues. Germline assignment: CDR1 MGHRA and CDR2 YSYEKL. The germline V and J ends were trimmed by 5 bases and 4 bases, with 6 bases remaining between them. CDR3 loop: CASSGAGANVLTF. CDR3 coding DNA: TGCGCCAGCAGCGGGGCGGGGGCCAACGTCCTGACTTTC.

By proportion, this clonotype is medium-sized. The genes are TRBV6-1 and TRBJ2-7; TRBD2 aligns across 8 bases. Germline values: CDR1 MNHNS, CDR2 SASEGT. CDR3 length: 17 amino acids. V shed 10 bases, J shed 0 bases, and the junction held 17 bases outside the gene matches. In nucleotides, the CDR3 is TGTGCCACCCTTGTAAGCGGGGGCCCTAAAAGCTCCTACGAGCAGTACTTC. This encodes CATLVSGGPKSSYEQYF.

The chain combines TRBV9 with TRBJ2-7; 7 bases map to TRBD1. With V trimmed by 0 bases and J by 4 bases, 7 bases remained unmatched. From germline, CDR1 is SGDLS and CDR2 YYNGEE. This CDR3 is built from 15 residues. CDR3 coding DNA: TGTGCCAGCAGCGTAGGCACAGGGGTCGGTTACGAGCAGTACTTC. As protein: CASSVGTGVGYEQYF.

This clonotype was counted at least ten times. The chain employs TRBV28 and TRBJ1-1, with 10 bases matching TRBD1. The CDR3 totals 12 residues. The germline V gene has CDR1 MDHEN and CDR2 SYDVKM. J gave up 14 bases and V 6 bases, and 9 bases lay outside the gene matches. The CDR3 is CASSSGTGVAFF. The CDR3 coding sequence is TGTGCCAGCAGCTCCGGGACAGGGGTTGCCTTCTTT.

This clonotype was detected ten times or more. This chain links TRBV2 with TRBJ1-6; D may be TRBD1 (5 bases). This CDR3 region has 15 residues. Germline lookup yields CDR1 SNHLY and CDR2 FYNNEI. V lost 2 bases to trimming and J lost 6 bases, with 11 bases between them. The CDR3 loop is CASSELAGSNSPLHF. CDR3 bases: TGTGCCAGCAGTGAACTGGCAGGGTCTAATTCACCCCTCCACTTT.

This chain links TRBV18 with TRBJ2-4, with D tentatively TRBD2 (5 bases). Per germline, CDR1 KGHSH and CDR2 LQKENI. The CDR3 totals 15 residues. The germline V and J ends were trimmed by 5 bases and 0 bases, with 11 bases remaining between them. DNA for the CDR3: TGTGCCAGCTCATTGGAGGTCTTAGCCAAAAACATTCAGTACTTC. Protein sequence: CASSLEVLAKNIQYF.

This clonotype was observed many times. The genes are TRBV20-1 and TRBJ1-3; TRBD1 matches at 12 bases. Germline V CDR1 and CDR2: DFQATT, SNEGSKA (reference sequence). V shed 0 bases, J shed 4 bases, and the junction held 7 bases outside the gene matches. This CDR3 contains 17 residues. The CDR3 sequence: CSARDTGQGAWGNTIYF. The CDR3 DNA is TGCAGTGCTAGAGACACGGGACAGGGGGCTTGGGGAAACACCATATATTTT.

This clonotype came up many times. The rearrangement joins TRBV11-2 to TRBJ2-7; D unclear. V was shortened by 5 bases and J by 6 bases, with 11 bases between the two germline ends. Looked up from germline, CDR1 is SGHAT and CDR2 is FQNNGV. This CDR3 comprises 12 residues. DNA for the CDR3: TGTGCCAGCAGCACGACTCGGTCCGAGCAGTACTTC. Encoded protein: CASSTTRSEQYF.

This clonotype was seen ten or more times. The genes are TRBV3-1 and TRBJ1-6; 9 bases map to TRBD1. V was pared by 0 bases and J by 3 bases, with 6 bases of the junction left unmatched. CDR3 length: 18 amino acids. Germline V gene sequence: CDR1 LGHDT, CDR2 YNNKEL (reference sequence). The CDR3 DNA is TGTGCCAGCAGCCAAGAAGGGAGGGACAGGGACTATAATTCACCCCTCCACTTT. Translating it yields CASSQEGRDRDYNSPLHF.

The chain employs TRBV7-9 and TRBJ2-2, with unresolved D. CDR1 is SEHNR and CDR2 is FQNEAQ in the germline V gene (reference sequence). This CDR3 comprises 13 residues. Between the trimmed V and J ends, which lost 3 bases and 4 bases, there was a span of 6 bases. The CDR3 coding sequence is TGTGCCAGCAGCTTTAGAGTCACCGGGGAGCTGTTTTTT. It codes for CASSFRVTGELFF. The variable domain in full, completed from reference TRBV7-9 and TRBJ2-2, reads DTGVSQNPRHKITKRGQNVTFRCDPISEHNRLYWYRQTLGQGPEFLTYFQNEAQLEKSRLLSDRFSAERPKGSFSTLEIQRTEQGDSAMYLCASSFRVTGELFFGEGSRLTVL.

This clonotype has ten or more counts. The CDR3 DNA follows: TGTGCCAGCAGATGGGGACACCAGTACCAAGAGACCCAGTACTTC. Protein: CASRWGHQYQETQYF. The chain combines TRBV5-8 with TRBJ2-5, with D perhaps TRBD1 (6 bases). This CDR3 has 15 amino acids. Germline loops: CDR1 SGHTS, CDR2 YDEGEE. V was trimmed by 5 bases and J by 0 bases, leaving 14 bases between them.